This TCR beta chain stems from a study of cytomegalovirus exposure and HLA in healthy donors. General study findings and limits: A list of around 160 TCR beta chains associated with cytomegalovirus was given.

V gave up 3 bases and J gave up 1 base, with 9 bases separating them. The CDR3 totals 14 residues. The germline CDR1 and CDR2 sequences are KGHSH and LQKENI. Produced via immunoSEQ multiplex PCR; TCRdb's table is partial and in-frame only. The sample shows about 330,000 clones, around 86% of them seen only once. In this sample, this clone turned up once. Its antigen is undetermined. V usage is TRBV18 and J usage is TRBJ2-5; D is ambiguous. The receptor's source is a woman between 18 and 29 years old in good health and CMV-seronegative. The sequenced material came from PBMCs. Written as DNA, the CDR3 is TGTGCCAGCTCACCGCCCCACGGCCAAGAGACCCAGTACTTC. This gives the protein CASSPPHGQETQYF.